This TCR beta chain was sequenced in a study of PD-1 blockade in mismatch repair-deficient tumors. For the study at large: Patients had over 10 mismatch repair-deficient cancer types, all previously treated and progressing. Study-wide results and limits: Tumor-resident clones, often absent from pretreatment blood, expanded after pembrolizumab and then contracted.

Remarks on this clone: What it binds is unknown.

Mismatch repair deficiency was confirmed in all patients, by PCR or immunohistochemistry. TCR sequencing covered a few patients who responded to pembrolizumab. Here immunoSEQ multiplex PCR was the method, and the copy in TCRdb shows in-frame clones only, minus some. The sample lists some 17,000 clones, around 82% occurring once. The sequences come from PBMCs, collected less than 25 weeks after starting pembrolizumab. The clonotype originates from an adult with mismatch repair-deficient cancer.

The CDR3 DNA reads as TGTGCCAGCAGCCCCCAAGCGGGAGTCCCCTACGAGCAGTACTTC. Protein product: CASSPQAGVPYEQYF. J is TRBJ2-7 and V is TRBV7-3, with 8 bases lining up with TRBD2. The CDR3 is made up of 15 amino acids. Germline-derived CDR1 and CDR2 are SGHTA and FQGTGA. V lost 5 bases, J lost 2 bases, and 8 bases stayed unmatched.